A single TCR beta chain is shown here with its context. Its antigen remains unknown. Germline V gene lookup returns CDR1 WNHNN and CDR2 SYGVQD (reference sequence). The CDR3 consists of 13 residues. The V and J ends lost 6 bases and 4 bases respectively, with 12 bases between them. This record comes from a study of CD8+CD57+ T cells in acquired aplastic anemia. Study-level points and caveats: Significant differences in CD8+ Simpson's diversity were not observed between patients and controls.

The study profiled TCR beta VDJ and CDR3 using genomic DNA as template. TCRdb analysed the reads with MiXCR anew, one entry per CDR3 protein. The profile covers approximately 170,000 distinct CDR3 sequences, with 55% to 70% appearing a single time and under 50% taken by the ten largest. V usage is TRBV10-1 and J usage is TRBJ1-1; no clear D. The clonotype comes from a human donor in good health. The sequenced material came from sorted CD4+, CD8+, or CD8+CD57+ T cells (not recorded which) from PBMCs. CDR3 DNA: TGCGCCAGCAGCCAAGACGTCTTCACTGAAGCTTTCTTT. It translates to CASSQDVFTEAFF.